Given below is one TCR beta chain in context. Symptom resolution, clearance, or two negative PCRs marked donors in Cohort 3 as recovered. Measured with immunoSEQ multiplex PCR; TCRdb has only the in-frame clones, and not every one. Here the sample spans under 350,000 clones, 75% to 90% being singletons. The data derive from a study of blood T cell repertoires in COVID-19. Germline values: CDR1 SGHAT, CDR2 FQNNGV. The CDR3 has 14 residues. V was pared by 5 bases and J by 6 bases, with 16 bases between. V is TRBV11-2 and J is TRBJ1-1; no definite D call. The material sequenced was PBMCs or T cells enriched from blood (not recorded which). This receptor was taken from a middle-aged woman who had recovered from COVID-19. This CDR3 is CASSRPRGGAEAFF. The CDR3 DNA reads TGTGCCAGCAGCCGACCTCGGGGTGGGGCTGAAGCTTTCTTT.